The 2 T cell receptor beta chains below come from one sample, sequenced in a study of tissue T cells after allogeneic stem cell transplantation. Sample time point: mouse harvest day 7 after allogeneic transplant. Each mouse received 10^7 T-cell-depleted marrow cells plus 10^6 splenic CD5+ T cells by tail vein. Profiling relied on immunoSEQ multiplex PCR, and the TCRdb table lists in-frame clones only, not all of them. Counted here are 4,500 to 6,500 clones, about 50% occurring once; the ten biggest clones make up less than 5.5%. The sequenced sample was gut tissue. The receptor set was obtained from a female BALB/c mouse given C57BL/6 T cells with graft-versus-host disease after an allogeneic hematopoietic cell transplant.

This clone is categorized as medium-sized. Genes and germline come from the mouse. The CDR3 goes on 1 residue after the read ends, and that part is filled in from the germline J gene. V is TRBV13-2 and J is TRBJ2-7, with D possibly being TRBD1 (6 bases). Germline V lookup: CDR1 NNHNN, CDR2 SYGAGS (reference sequence). Trimming cost V 1 base and J 6 bases, with 8 bases left between them. The CDR3 extends over 12 amino acids. CDR3 sequence: CASGDQGIEQYF. The sequenced CDR3 bases are TGTGCCAGCGGTGATCAGGGGATTGAACAGTAC.

In the case of this clone: Gene and germline names: mouse. The sequence runs out 1 residue before the end of the CDR3; the remainder is reconstructed from the germline J gene. The gene calls are TRBV12-2 and TRBJ2-1, with TRBD2 matching over 11 bases. The CDR3 is made up of 15 amino acids. Germline V gives CDR1 SGHLS, CDR2 HYDKME. The V and J ends lost 1 base and 3 bases, in that order; junction bases with no gene match: 1. CDR3 DNA (partial): TGTGCCAGCTCTCTGACTGGGGGGGTCTATGCTGAGCAGTTC. Translation: CASSLTGGVYAEQF. The whole CDR3 sequence is CASSLTGGVYAEQFF.